This T cell receptor (beta chain) was sequenced for a study of T cell responses to AZD1222 COVID-19 vaccine. The CDR3 spans 15 residues. The germline CDR1 and CDR2 sequences are KGHDR and SFDVKD. V shed 4 bases and J 4 bases; nucleotides not matched to a gene: 3. Regarding the study as a whole: At baseline, seropositivity was found in only 5 to 7 AZD1222 recipients. Close to half of spike-specific TCRs reportedly recognize unmutated variant regions. Spike-wide coverage was observed for vaccine-associated CD4 TCRs, with dominant responses at 160-218 and 743-854. Females made up more of the donors, who were largely white British, and clonal diversity may have come out too low.

Only in-frame clones appear in the TCRdb table, and some are missing; sequencing was by immunoSEQ multiplex PCR. The table has 120,000 to 150,000 clones, approximately 85% seen once. Comments on this clone: Its matching antigen is unknown.

This TCR was recovered from an adult who received the MenACWY meningococcal vaccine as a control. The sequenced sample was peripheral blood, obtained 28 days after the second dose of the MenACWY control vaccine. This chain uses TRBV24-1 with TRBJ1-5; 10 bases agree with TRBD1. The CDR3 region has the DNA TGTGCCACCAGTGAGGGACAGGGGCTTAATCAGCCCCAGCATTTT. Translated: CATSEGQGLNQPQHF.